This TCR beta chain derives from a study of T-cell reconstitution after alpha-beta-depleted transplantation in children. The CDR3 spans 13 residues. From germline, CDR1 is MDHEN and CDR2 SYDVKM. V was clipped by 3 bases and J by 8 bases, with 13 bases between them. The TCRbeta library was prepared with unique molecular identifiers. TCRdb reprocessed the PCR reads with MiXCR, giving one entry per CDR3 protein. The data hold about 200,000 distinct CDR3 sequences, with roughly 6.3% observed a single time. The table lists this clonotype with many counts. This receptor was obtained from a girl in the first two years of life with combined immunodeficiency, due to receive a stem cell transplant. The chain joins TRBV28 to TRBJ1-2; D not certain. The material was PBMCs, obtained before TCRalphabeta/CD19-depleted stem cell transplant. The CDR3 is CASSFPELGGYTF. The CDR3 nucleotides are TGTGCCAGCAGTTTCCCGGAACTCGGGGGCTACACCTTC.